This TCR beta chain was captured by sequencing in a study of persistence of HIV-infected CD4 T cells. For the study at large: The sample holds CD4+ T cells responsive to CMV or HIV-1 Gag.

Germline-derived CDR1 and CDR2 are GTSNPN and SVGIG (reference sequence). V lost 5 bases, J lost 3 bases, and 11 bases lay in between. This CDR3 comprises 14 residues. The libraries were made with immunoSEQ version 4 in survey mode. Only in-frame clones appear in the TCRdb table, and some are missing; sequencing was by immunoSEQ multiplex PCR. The sample has 35,000 to 45,000 clones, over 75% seen once. Turning to this clone: Its antigen is unknown.

Cells were stimulated with overlapping HIV-1 Gag 15-mer peptides. Sorted nonresponding memory CD4+ T cells were CD40L-negative, CD69-negative, CD45RO-high. Donors were HIV-1-infected adults who began suppressive ART during chronic infection. Findings and caveats of the study: TCRbeta richness was lower in CMV- and Gag-responding cells than in anti-CD3/anti-CD28-responding cells.

This TCR was sampled from an adult with HIV. The donor label of this sample is uncertain. The sample was cultured CD4+ T cells from PBMCs, taken from a patient who received antiretroviral therapy. The chain joins TRBV30 to TRBJ1-6, with a possible D match to TRBD1 (5 bases). This CDR3 is CAWAQVYYNSPLHF. CDR3 DNA: TGTGCCTGGGCACAGGTCTACTATAATTCACCCCTCCACTTT. The variable domain in full, with the rest retrieved from reference TRBV30 and TRBJ1-6, is SQTIHQWPATLVQPVGSPLSLECTVEGTSNPNLYWYRQAAGRGLQLLFYSVGIGQISSEVPQNLSASRPQDRQFILSSKKLLLSDSGFYLCAWAQVYYNSPLHFGNGTRLTVT.